Sequencing of this T cell receptor beta chain was carried out in a study of OX40 agonist ivuxolimab in advanced cancers. Study-level information: Cohort: roughly 80% men, mean age 60, aged roughly 20 to 79. Study findings and constraints: CD4+ and CD8+ blood T cells expanded clonally by week 6 at 0.1 to 3.0 mg/kg. Averaged across samples, CD8+ T cells carried more expanded clones than CD4+ did.

As for this clone: What it recognizes is unknown. One end of the junction does not line up with germline, which may come from a read error.

Profiling relied on immunoSEQ multiplex PCR, and the TCRdb table lists in-frame clones only, not all of them. The sample consists of 65,000 to 70,000 clones, approximately 90% of them appearing once. Sampling times: baseline, cycle 4 day 1, cycle 7 day 1. The CDR3 length is 17 residues. Germline V CDR1 and CDR2: KGHSH, LQKENI. The chain joins TRBV18 to TRBJ2-1; D assignment may be TRBD1 or TRBD2 (5 bases each). This clonotype originated in an adult with an advanced solid tumor such as melanoma, head and neck, liver or kidney cancer. Sequencing used CD4+ or CD8+ T cells sorted from blood, obtained in a trial of the OX40 agonist ivuxolimab. CDR3 sequence: CASSPQETRKTYNEQFF. The CDR3 DNA reads as TGTGCCAGCTCCCCACAGGAAACTAGAAAAACCTACAATGAGCAGTTCTTC. The full variable domain, with the rest looked up from reference TRBV18 and TRBJ2-1, is NAGVMQNPRHLVRRRGQEARLRCSPMKGHSHVYWYRQLPEEGLKFMVYLQKENIIDESGMPKERFSAEFPKEGPSILRIQQVVRGDSAAYFCASSPQETRKTYNEQFFGPGTRLTVL.